Below, one T cell receptor (beta chain) is given with its context. This CDR3 is 15 amino acids long. V shed 5 bases, J shed 9 bases, and the junction held 11 bases outside the gene matches. CDR1 is LNHDA and CDR2 is SQIVND in the germline V gene (reference sequence). This sample stems from a study of blood T cell repertoires in COVID-19. Across the study: PBMCs, B-cell-depleted T cells, or T cells were the source of the cDNA or gDNA that made up the material.

Per the original methods: Scientists estimated how many nucleated cells there were by amplifying reference gene primers. The table came from immunoSEQ multiplex PCR; TCRdb's copy has only in-frame clones and leaves some out. That table furnishes V, J and clone size, whereas the DNA furnished D and trimming. The table lists about 210,000 clones, about nine tenths of them singletons. The TCR originated in a woman aged 40 to 50 with acute or convalescent COVID-19. The rearrangement joins TRBV19 to TRBJ2-2, with 8 nucleotides matching TRBD2. Sequencing was done on a sample of peripheral blood. The CDR3 loop is CASSPRGSGDRELFF. As DNA, the CDR3 is TGTGCCAGTAGTCCCCGGGGTAGCGGGGATAGGGAGCTGTTTTTT.